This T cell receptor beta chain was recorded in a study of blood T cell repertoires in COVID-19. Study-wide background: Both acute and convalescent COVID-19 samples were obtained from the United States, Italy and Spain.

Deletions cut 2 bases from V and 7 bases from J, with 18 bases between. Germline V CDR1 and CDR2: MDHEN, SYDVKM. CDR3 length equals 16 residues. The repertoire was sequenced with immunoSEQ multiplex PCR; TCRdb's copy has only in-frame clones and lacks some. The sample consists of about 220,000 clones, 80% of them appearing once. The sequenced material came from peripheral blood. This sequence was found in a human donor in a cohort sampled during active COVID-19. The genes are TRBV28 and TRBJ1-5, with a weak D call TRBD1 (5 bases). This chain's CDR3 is CASSLSRRGRGQPQHF. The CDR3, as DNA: TGTGCCAGCAGTTTAAGCCGCCGGGGGAGGGGACAGCCCCAGCATTTT.